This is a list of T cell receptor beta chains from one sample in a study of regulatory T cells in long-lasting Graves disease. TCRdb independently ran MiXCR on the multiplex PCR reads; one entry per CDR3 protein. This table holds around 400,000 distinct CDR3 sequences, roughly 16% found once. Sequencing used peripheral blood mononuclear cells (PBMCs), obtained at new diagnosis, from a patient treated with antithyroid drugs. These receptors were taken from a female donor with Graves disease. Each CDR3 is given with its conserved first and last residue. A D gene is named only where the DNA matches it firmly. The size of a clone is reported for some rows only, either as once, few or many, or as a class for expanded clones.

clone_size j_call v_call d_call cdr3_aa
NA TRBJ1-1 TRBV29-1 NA CSVLFGNTEAFF
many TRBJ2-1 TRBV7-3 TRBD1 CASSLTSGTGVYNEQFF
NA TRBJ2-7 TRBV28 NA CASSFNEGSPYEQYF
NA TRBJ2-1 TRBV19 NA CASSTISYNEQFF
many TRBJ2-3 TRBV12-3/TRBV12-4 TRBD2 CASSGLASTDTQYF
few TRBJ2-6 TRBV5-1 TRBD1 CASSLVYRGPSGANVLTF
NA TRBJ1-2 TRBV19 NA CASHLSNYGYTF
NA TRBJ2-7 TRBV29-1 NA CSVGGGDDPYEQYF
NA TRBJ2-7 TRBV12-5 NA CASGLPGRRLDEQYF
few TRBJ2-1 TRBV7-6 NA CASSFARLPTDEQFF
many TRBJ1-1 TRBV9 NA CASSVAAGFDTEAFF
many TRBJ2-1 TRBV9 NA CASSVGHLEGSYNEQFF
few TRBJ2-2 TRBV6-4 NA CASKIGSADGELFF
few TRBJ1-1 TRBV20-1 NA CSARGAGPGTEAFF
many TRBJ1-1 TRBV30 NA CAWSFKREAFF
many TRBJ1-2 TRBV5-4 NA CASSPEKRGLLYGYTF
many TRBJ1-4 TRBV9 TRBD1 CASSPRQGNEKLFF
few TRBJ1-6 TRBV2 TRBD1 CASRPGTVNSPLHF
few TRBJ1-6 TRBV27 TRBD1 CASSSQRGRLDSPLHF
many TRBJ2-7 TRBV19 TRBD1 CASSIRDRGNEQYF
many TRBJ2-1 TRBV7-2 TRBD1 CASSPGTGVKFF
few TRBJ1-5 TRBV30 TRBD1 CAWSTPGTEVSNQPQHF
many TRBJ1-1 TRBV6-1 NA CASSQDSSSLRINTEAFF
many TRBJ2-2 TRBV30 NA CAGVEGTGELFF
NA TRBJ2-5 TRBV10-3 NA CAISEDREEGETQYF
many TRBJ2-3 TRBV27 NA CASWIADTDTQYF
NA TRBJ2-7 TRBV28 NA CASSFVGGHTGIRYEQYF
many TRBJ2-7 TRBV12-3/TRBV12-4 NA CASSFERTYEQYF
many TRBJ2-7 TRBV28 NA CASGTSSIEQYF
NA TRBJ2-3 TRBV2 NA CASTPPPTGRIAQYF
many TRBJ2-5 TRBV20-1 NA CSARPTPPMEGATQYF
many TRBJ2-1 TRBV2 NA CASSERGDSRGEQFF
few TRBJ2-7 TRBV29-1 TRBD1 CSAGQGGQEQYF
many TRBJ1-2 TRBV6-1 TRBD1 CACQLAQGVGYGYTF
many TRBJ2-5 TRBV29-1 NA CSFIRGAGETQYF
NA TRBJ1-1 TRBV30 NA CAWRGPGATEAFF
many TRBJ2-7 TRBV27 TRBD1 CASSDRGLNPYEQYF
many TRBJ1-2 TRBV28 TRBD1 CASSYSHRGYGYTF
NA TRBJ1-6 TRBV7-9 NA CASKAGSKNSPLHF
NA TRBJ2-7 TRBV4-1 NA CASSQGSSGLGGLITYEQYF
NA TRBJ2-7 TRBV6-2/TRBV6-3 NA CASSEVVGGYEQYF
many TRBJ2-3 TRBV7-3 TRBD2 CASSEGTMGRTDTQYF
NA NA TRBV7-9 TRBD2 CTSSPTPLLSSGSKVGQFF
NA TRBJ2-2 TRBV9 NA CASSEAGINTGELFF
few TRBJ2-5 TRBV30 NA CAWSRGQTRETQYF
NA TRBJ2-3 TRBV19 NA CASSISGGPRTDTQYF
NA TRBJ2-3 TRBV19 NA CASSTRTTTDTQYF
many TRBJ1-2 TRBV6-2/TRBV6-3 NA CASSWNGPRKGGYTF
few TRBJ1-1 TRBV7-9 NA CASSLTGVGLNTEAFF
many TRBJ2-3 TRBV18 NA CASSPFSGRTQYF
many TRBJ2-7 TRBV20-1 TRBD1 CSARGPPGQGGSDEQYF